This paragraph reports one T cell receptor (beta chain). Its antigen remains unknown. Sequencing used immunoSEQ multiplex PCR; TCRdb keeps in-frame clones, though not all of them. The sample records tens of thousands of clones, about 87% being singletons. Chemo-refractory metastatic non-small-cell lung cancer patients underwent focal radiation alongside CTLA-4 blockade with ipilimumab. The source of the sample is a study of radiotherapy plus CTLA-4 blockade in lung cancer. Study information: Objective responses emerged in 18% of patients, and around 31% attained disease control.

Study observations and caveats: Interferon-beta and early blood T cell clone dynamics reportedly predicted response best. Expansion in blood of tumor-derived TCR clones was seen after radiotherapy plus ipilimumab.

Material: peripheral blood, obtained from a patient treated with radiotherapy plus ipilimumab. The origin of this receptor is a human donor with non-small cell lung cancer that progressed on radiotherapy plus ipilimumab.

CDR3 in amino acids: CAWSLQGYEQYF. The CDR3 DNA sequence: TGTGCCTGGAGTCTACAGGGTTACGAGCAGTACTTC. The rearrangement uses TRBV30 and TRBJ2-7, with a tentative D call TRBD1 (6 bases). The CDR3 consists of 12 residues. V was shortened by 2 bases and J by 4 bases, with 9 bases between the two germline ends. The V gene's germline CDR1 is GTSNPN and CDR2 SVGIG (reference sequence).